The following is a T cell receptor beta chain sequence with its context. Trimming removed 0 bases at V and 4 bases at J, with 10 bases between. This CDR3 has 15 residues. Germline CDR1 SGDLS, CDR2 YYNGEE. The data derive from a study of blood T cell repertoires in COVID-19. For the study at large: Sites in the United States, Italy and Spain provided acute and convalescent COVID-19 samples.

Original analysis: Nucleated cell counts were estimated from reference gene primer amplification. TCRdb's table, derived via immunoSEQ multiplex PCR, lists solely in-frame clones and lacks some. V and J calls and clone size are copied from that table; D and trimming were computed from the DNA. The data contain approximately 400,000 clones, approximately 77% of them singletons. This clonotype originated in a human donor with acute or convalescent COVID-19. The donor label of this sample is uncertain. The sample comprised peripheral blood. The V call is TRBV9, the J call TRBJ2-2; D is undetermined. This CDR3 reads CASSVGGDLTGELFF. The DNA for the CDR3 is TGTGCCAGCAGCGTAGGAGGAGACCTCACCGGGGAGCTGTTTTTT.